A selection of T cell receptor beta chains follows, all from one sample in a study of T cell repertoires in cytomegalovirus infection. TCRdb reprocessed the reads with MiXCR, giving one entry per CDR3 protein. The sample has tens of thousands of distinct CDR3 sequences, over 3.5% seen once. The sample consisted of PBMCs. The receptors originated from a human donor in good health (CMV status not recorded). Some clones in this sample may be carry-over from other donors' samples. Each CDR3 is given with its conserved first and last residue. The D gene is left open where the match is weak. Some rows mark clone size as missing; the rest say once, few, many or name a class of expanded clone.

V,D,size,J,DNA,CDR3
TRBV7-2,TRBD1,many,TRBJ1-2,TGTGCCAGCAGCAGTAGACAGGGTGGCTACACCTTC,CASSSRQGGYTF
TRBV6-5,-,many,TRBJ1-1,TGTGCCAGCAGCTTAACCATAAACACTGAAGCTTTCTTT,CASSLTINTEAFF
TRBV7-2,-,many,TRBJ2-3,TGTGCCAGCAGCTCCCAACCCCTAACCCGGGATACGCAGTATTTT,CASSSQPLTRDTQYF
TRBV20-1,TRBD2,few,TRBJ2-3,TGCAGTGCTACCCCGGGAGACCCTAGCGGGAGGGCCCGGGGCGGTACGCAGTATTTT,CSATPGDPSGRARGGTQYF
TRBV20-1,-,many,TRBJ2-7,TGCAGTGCTCCGAGCGGGCGGTCCTACGAGCAGTACTTC,CSAPSGRSYEQYF
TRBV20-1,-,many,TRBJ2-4,TGCAGTGCTAGAGATCCGACTAGTTGGGACATTCAGTACTTC,CSARDPTSWDIQYF
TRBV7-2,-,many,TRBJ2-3,TGTGCCAGCAGCTTAGGAGGGGGTGGAACAGATACGCAGTATTTT,CASSLGGGGTDTQYF
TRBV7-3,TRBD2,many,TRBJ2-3,TGTGCCAGCAGCTCGCCGACTAGCGGAGCTAGCACAGATACGCAGTATTTT,CASSSPTSGASTDTQYF
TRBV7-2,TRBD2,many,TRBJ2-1,TGTGCCAGCAGCCGGGAGGGAGGGCGGGTCTACAATGAGCAGTTCTTC,CASSREGGRVYNEQFF
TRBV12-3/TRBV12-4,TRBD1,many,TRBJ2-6,TGTGCCAGCAGTTTGACCGGACAGGGGGCCGGGGCCAACGTCCTGACTTTC,CASSLTGQGAGANVLTF
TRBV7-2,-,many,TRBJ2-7,TGTGCCAGCAGCTTAACCCCCTACGAGCAGTACTTC,CASSLTPYEQYF
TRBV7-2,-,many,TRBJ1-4,TGTGCCAGCAGCTTACATCTCGTGCCAGCGGGAAAACTGTTTTTT,CASSLHLVPAGKLFF
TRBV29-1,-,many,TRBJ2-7,TGCAGCGTTGAAGTAGGGGTCCCTCACTACGAGCAGTACTTC,CSVEVGVPHYEQYF
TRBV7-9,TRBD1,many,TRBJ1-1,TGTGCCAGCAGCGAACAGGGGGCAGGGAACACTGAAGCTTTCTTT,CASSEQGAGNTEAFF
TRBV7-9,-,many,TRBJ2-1,TGTGCCAGCAGCTTGAGCGGATACTCCTACAATGAGCAGTTCTTC,CASSLSGYSYNEQFF
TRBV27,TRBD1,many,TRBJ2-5,TGTGCCAGCGGACAGGTCGAAGAGACCCAGTACTTC,CASGQVEETQYF
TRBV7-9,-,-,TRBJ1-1,TGTGCCAGCAGCTTAGTTTCCGGACAGATGAACACTGAAGCTTTCTTT,CASSLVSGQMNTEAFF
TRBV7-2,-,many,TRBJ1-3,TGTGCCAGCAGTTTTTTTGGGGTGCTCTCTGGAAACACCATATATTTT,CASSFFGVLSGNTIYF
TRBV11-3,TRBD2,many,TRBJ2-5,TGTGCCAGCAGCCTGGGACTAGCGGGAGGCAGGGAGACCCAGTACTTC,CASSLGLAGGRETQYF
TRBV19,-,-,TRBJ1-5,TGTGCCAGTAGCTACACCGGGACAAGGGATCAGCCCCAGCATTTT,CASSYTGTRDQPQHF
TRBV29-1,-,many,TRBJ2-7,TGCAGCGTTGCATGGACCTACGAGCAGTACTTC,CSVAWTYEQYF
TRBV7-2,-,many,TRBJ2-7,TGTGCCAGCAGCCCCCGGACTCACTCCTACGAGCAGTACTTC,CASSPRTHSYEQYF
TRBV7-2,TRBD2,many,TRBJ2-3,TGTGCCAGCAGCTTCCCCGGTAGCGGGAGGAGGAATTTT,CASSFPGSGRRNF
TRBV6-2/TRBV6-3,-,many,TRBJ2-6,TGTGCCAGCATCGCGGGCGGGGTAGCCTCTGGGGCCAACGTCCTGACTTTC,CASIAGGVASGANVLTF
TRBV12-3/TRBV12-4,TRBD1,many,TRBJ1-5,TGTGCCAGCAGATACCCGCCGAAAATACAGGGGCGAAGCAATCAGCCCCAGCATTTT,CASRYPPKIQGRSNQPQHF
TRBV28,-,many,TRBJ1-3,TGTGCCACTCGGCAGCTCAAAAACACCATATATTTT,CATRQLKNTIYF
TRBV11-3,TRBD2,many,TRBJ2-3,TGTGCCCCTGAAGAGTTGGTGCAGCGGGGCTCCACAGATACGCAGTATTTT,CAPEELVQRGSTDTQYF
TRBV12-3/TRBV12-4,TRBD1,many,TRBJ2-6,TGTGCCAGCAGTTTCATGACAGGGGGACACTCTGGGGCCAACGTCCTGACTTTC,CASSFMTGGHSGANVLTF
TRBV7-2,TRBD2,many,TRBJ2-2,TGTGCCAGCAGCTTAATGGGCGGGAGGAACACCGGGGAGCTGTTTTTT,CASSLMGGRNTGELFF
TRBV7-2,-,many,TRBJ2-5,TGTGCCAGCAGCTTATCGGGCCAAAAGTCCCAAGAGACCCAGTACTTC,CASSLSGQKSQETQYF
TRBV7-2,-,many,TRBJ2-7,TGTGCCAGCAGCCCTGCGCTGGGGTACGAGCAGTACTTC,CASSPALGYEQYF
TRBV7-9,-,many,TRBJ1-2,TGTGCCAGCAGCTTAGGGGGGACCTCTAGTGGCTACACCTTC,CASSLGGTSSGYTF
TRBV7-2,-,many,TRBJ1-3,TGTGCCAGCAGCCCACAGGATTTTGGTGGAAACACCATATATTTT,CASSPQDFGGNTIYF
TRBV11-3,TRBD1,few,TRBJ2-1,TGTGCCAGCAGCCCAAGGACAGGGGCCTCGTACAATGAGCAGTTCTTC,CASSPRTGASYNEQFF
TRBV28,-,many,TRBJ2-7,TGTGCCAGCAGTGGGACTTACTCCTACGAGCAGTACTTC,CASSGTYSYEQYF
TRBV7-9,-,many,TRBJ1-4,TGTGCCAGCACCTCAGGGTTTGAAAAACTGTTTTTT,CASTSGFEKLFF
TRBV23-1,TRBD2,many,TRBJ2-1,TGCGCCAGCAGTCAATCGGGGCGGGAGGGCCTCAATGAGCAGTTCTTC,CASSQSGREGLNEQFF
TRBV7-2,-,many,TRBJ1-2,TGTGCCAGCAGCCCTGTGGACTATGGCTACACCTTC,CASSPVDYGYTF
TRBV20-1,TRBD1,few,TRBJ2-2,TGCAGTGCTAGAGAGATTAGGACAGGGAACACCGGGGAGCTGTTTTTT,CSAREIRTGNTGELFF